What follows are 25 T cell receptor beta chains derived from one specimen sequenced in a study of OX40 agonist ivuxolimab in advanced cancers. TCRdb keeps only in-frame clones here, not all; method: immunoSEQ multiplex PCR. The table records roughly 75,000 clones, around nine tenths of them present only once. Specimen: CD4+ or CD8+ T cells sorted from blood, collected in a trial of the OX40 agonist ivuxolimab. The receptors come from an adult with an advanced solid tumor such as melanoma, head and neck, liver or kidney cancer.

V is TRBV29-1 and J is TRBJ2-4, with unresolved D. Trimming took off 4 bases at V and 3 bases at J, with 7 bases between the two ends. The CDR3 totals 12 residues. Germline CDR1 reads SQVTM; CDR2 reads ANQGSEA. Here the CDR3 DNA reads TGCAGCGTTGCGACATTCAAAAACATTCAGTACTTC. Protein product: CSVATFKNIQYF.

This clone was seen just once. V gene TRBV5-4 combines with J gene TRBJ1-1, with D possibly being TRBD1 (5 bases). Germline V CDR1 and CDR2: SGHNT, YYREEE (reference sequence). V lost 2 bases to trimming and J lost 3 bases, with 11 bases between them. CDR3 size: 14 residues. The CDR3: CASSFRGVHTEAFF. CDR3 in DNA: TGTGCCAGCAGCTTTCGGGGGGTGCACACTGAAGCTTTCTTT.

This clone was seen once. This chain connects TRBV4-2 to TRBJ1-2; TRBD1 aligns across 10 bases. The CDR3 covers 15 residues. The ends lost 5 bases at V and 5 bases at J; junction bases unmatched: 8. Germline CDR1 and CDR2: LGHNA and YNFKEQ. The CDR3 spells CASSDRDRGSYGYTF. CDR3 DNA: TGTGCCAGCAGCGACCGGGACAGGGGAAGTTATGGCTACACCTTC.

The chain carries TRBV6-1 and TRBJ2-2, with a weak D call TRBD1 (7 bases). The germline V gene encodes CDR1 MNHNS and CDR2 SASEGT. Trimming took 4 bases from V and 6 from J, leaving 30 bases between them. The CDR3 length is 20 residues. The CDR3 nucleotides are TGTGCCAGCAGTGGTCATAAAGGGGGCGGGACCGGAATAATCTCCGGGGAGCTGTTTTTT. Amino acids: CASSGHKGGGTGIISGELFF.

This chain uses TRBV10-1 with TRBJ1-5; D not resolved. The V end lost 4 bases, the J end lost 7 bases, and 11 bases lay between the germline ends. CDR1 is WNHNN and CDR2 is SYGVQD in the germline V gene (reference sequence). This CDR3 is 13 amino acids long. The CDR3 spells CASSADLSQPQHF. The CDR3 DNA reads as TGCGCCAGCAGTGCGGACCTGTCCCAGCCCCAGCATTTT.

The V and J genes are TRBV4-3 and TRBJ2-7, with no clear D. The CDR3 extends over 13 amino acids. V lost 0 bases to trimming and J lost 6 bases, with 9 bases between them. Germline loops: CDR1 LGHNA, CDR2 YSLEER. The CDR3: CASSQDLFIEQYF. The CDR3 nucleotides are TGCGCCAGCAGCCAAGACCTGTTTATCGAGCAGTACTTC.

V gene TRBV19 combines with J gene TRBJ2-1, with no clear D. V lost 6 bases and J 6 bases, leaving 9 bases between the germline ends. The CDR3 length is 12 residues. Germline CDR1 LNHDA, CDR2 SQIVND (reference sequence). The CDR3 DNA is TGTGCCAGTAGGAAGGGTTTCAATGAGCAGTTCTTC. It specifies CASRKGFNEQFF.

J is TRBJ2-7 and V is TRBV27; possibly TRBD1 for D (6 bases). CDR1 is MNHEY, CDR2 SMNVEV, per germline (reference sequence). This CDR3 is built from 13 residues. Between the trimmed V and J ends, which lost 5 bases and 4 bases, there was a span of 12 bases. Here the CDR3 DNA reads TGTGCCAGCAGTCGCTTGGACAGATACGAGCAGTACTTC. It yields the protein CASSRLDRYEQYF.

This sequence joins TRBV30 and TRBJ1-5, with TRBD1 identical over 10 bases. The CDR3 covers 14 residues. Trimming took 3 bases from V and 4 from J; bases not matched to a gene: 3. Per the germline V gene, CDR1 is GTSNPN and CDR2 is SVGIG (reference sequence). The CDR3 nucleotides are TGTGCCTGGAGACGGACAGGGGGAAATCAGCCCCAGCATTTT. Residues: CAWRRTGGNQPQHF.

This clone was seen just once. The gene calls are TRBV30 and TRBJ1-1; the D is unclear. This CDR3 has 17 residues. Germline V gives CDR1 GTSNPN, CDR2 SVGIG (reference sequence). V lost 0 bases and J lost 2, with 19 bases in between. CDR3 amino acids: CAWSVGSYGGLNTEAFF. CDR3 nucleotide sequence: TGTGCCTGGAGTGTAGGATCATATGGAGGGCTCAACACTGAAGCTTTCTTT.

J is TRBJ1-2 and V is TRBV2; 8 nucleotides match TRBD1. Germline V CDR1 and CDR2: SNHLY, FYNNEI. The CDR3 has 14 amino acids. Trimming at V came to 8 bases and at J to 7 bases, leaving 12 bases not matched to a gene. The CDR3 protein is CASGAGGALGGYTF. In nucleotides, the CDR3 is TGTGCCAGCGGTGCAGGGGGCGCTTTGGGTGGCTACACCTTC.

V usage is TRBV19 and J usage is TRBJ2-2; possibly TRBD1 for D (6 bases). Trimming cost V 4 bases and J 5 bases, with 17 bases left between them. Germline V gene sequence: CDR1 LNHDA, CDR2 SQIVND (reference sequence). This CDR3 is 16 amino acids long. CDR3 in DNA: TGTGCCAGTAGTAAGCTACAGGGCAGGGTAACCGGGGAGCTGTTTTTT. Translation gives CASSKLQGRVTGELFF.

This chain joins TRBV9 and TRBJ1-3, with D uncertain. Germline assignment: CDR1 SGDLS and CDR2 YYNGEE. There are 16 residues in the CDR3. The V end was cut by 0 bases, the J end by 0 bases, with 10 bases between. The CDR3 is CASSVGGALSGNTIYF. CDR3 sequence (DNA): TGTGCCAGCAGCGTAGGAGGCGCCCTCTCTGGAAACACCATATATTTT.

V is TRBV5-1 and J is TRBJ2-7; a possible D gene is TRBD2 (6 bases). Germline CDR1 is SGHRS and CDR2 is YFSETQ. CDR3 length: 15 amino acids. V was cut by 2 bases and J by 3 bases, with 15 bases left in between. The CDR3, as DNA: TGCGCCAGCAGCTTACAACCCGGGACTGACTACGAGCAGTACTTC. Its translation: CASSLQPGTDYEQYF.

The rearrangement links TRBV30 to TRBJ2-3, with 9 bases identical to TRBD1. Per germline, CDR1 GTSNPN and CDR2 SVGIG (reference sequence). The CDR3 is 13 residues long. After removal of 5 bases from V and 0 bases from J, the junction contained 0 bases not matched to a gene. In nucleotides, the CDR3 is TGTGCCTGGGGACAGGGGAGCACAGATACGCAGTATTTT. Amino acids: CAWGQGSTDTQYF. Using reference TRBV30 and TRBJ2-3 for the parts outside the CDR3, the full variable domain is SQTIHQWPATLVQPVGSPLSLECTVEGTSNPNLYWYRQAAGRGLQLLFYSVGIGQISSEVPQNLSASRPQDRQFILSSKKLLLSDSGFYLCAWGQGSTDTQYFGPGTRLTVL.

This clone was seen more than once but under ten times. This chain uses TRBV7-8 with TRBJ2-4; 7 nucleotides line up with TRBD1. The length of the CDR3 is 17 residues. With V trimmed by 2 bases and J by 1 base, 8 bases remained unmatched. Per the germline V gene, CDR1 is SGHVS and CDR2 is FQNEAQ. CDR3 in amino acids: CASSLRETGMAKNIQYF. CDR3 coding DNA: TGTGCCAGCAGCTTACGAGAGACAGGGATGGCCAAAAACATTCAGTACTTC. Looking up the rest from reference TRBV7-8 and TRBJ2-4 gives the full variable domain: GAGVSQSPRYKVAKRGQDVALRCDPISGHVSLFWYQQALGQGPEFLTYFQNEAQLDKSGLPSDRFFAERPEGSVSTLKIQRTQQEDSAVYLCASSLRETGMAKNIQYFGAGTRLSVL.

V gene TRBV5-1 combines with J gene TRBJ2-2; 8 bases match TRBD2. V lost 3 bases to trimming and J lost 5 bases; unmatched junction nucleotides: 3. Germline CDR1 and CDR2: SGHRS and YFSETQ. This CDR3 is 14 amino acids long. The CDR3 spells CASSSGGDTGELFF. CDR3 sequence (DNA): TGCGCCAGCAGCTCGGGGGGGGATACCGGGGAGCTGTTTTTT.

The CDR3 bases are TGCGCCAGCAGCTTGGGCAACACAGGAGTATCAGCCTCTGGAAACACCATATATTTT. This translates into CASSLGNTGVSASGNTIYF. The chain is built from TRBV5-1 and TRBJ1-3, with D possibly matching TRBD1 (5 bases). V lost 0 bases and J 0 bases, leaving 19 bases between the germline ends. Germline V gene data show CDR1 as SGHRS and CDR2 as YFSETQ. The CDR3 contains 19 residues.

The genes are TRBV27 and TRBJ1-5; 9 nucleotides match TRBD1. The V segment lost 6 bases and the J segment 4 bases; nucleotides outside the gene matches: 4. Germline CDR1 reads MNHEY; CDR2 reads SMNVEV (reference sequence). The CDR3 is 14 amino acids. CDR3 residues: CASSRDRVNQPQHF. The CDR3, as DNA: TGTGCCAGCAGCCGGGACAGGGTAAATCAGCCCCAGCATTTT.

The chain joins TRBV9 to TRBJ2-5; TRBD2 aligns across 13 bases. Germline loops: CDR1 SGDLS, CDR2 YYNGEE. V lost 4 bases to trimming and J lost 2 bases; unmatched junction nucleotides: 5. The CDR3 consists of 16 residues. In nucleotides, the CDR3 is TGTGCCAGCAGCACCCGGACTAGCGGGGGACAAGAGACCCAGTACTTC. This gives the protein CASSTRTSGGQETQYF.

The chain has TRBV11-2 and TRBJ2-5; 7 positions agree with TRBD1. The CDR3 sequence is 12 residues long. The germline CDR1 and CDR2 sequences are SGHAT and FQNNGV. The V segment lost 6 bases and the J segment 6 bases; nucleotides outside the gene matches: 4. This CDR3 is CASRTGSKTQYF. For the CDR3, the DNA is TGTGCCAGCAGGACAGGGTCGAAGACCCAGTACTTC.

The V gene is TRBV28, the J gene TRBJ2-2; unclear D gene. The germline CDR1 and CDR2 sequences are MDHEN and SYDVKM. The length of the CDR3 is 15 residues. Trimming removed 3 bases at V and 3 bases at J, with 11 bases between. The CDR3 DNA reads as TGTGCCAGCAGTTTCGGCCAGAGAGACACCGGGGAGCTGTTTTTT. Translation gives CASSFGQRDTGELFF. Using reference TRBV28 and TRBJ2-2 for the parts outside the CDR3, the full variable domain is DVKVTQSSRYLVKRTGEKVFLECVQDMDHENMFWYRQDPGLGLRLIYFSYDVKMKEKGDIPEGYSVSREKKERFSLILESASTNQTSMYLCASSFGQRDTGELFFGEGSRLTVL.

This sequence joins TRBV5-6 and TRBJ1-5; D is uncertain. The V gene's germline CDR1 is SGHDT and CDR2 YYEEEE. The V gene lost 0 bases and the J gene lost 5 bases, with 9 bases spanning the gap. This CDR3 is 14 amino acids long. The CDR3 coding sequence is TGTGCCAGCAGCTTGGCCAGCTCCGATCAGCCCCAGCATTTT. Protein product: CASSLASSDQPQHF.

The sample holds a few counts of this clone. The V gene is TRBV6-1, the J gene TRBJ2-2; TRBD1 might be the D (6 bases). The CDR3 extends over 15 amino acids. CDR1 MNHNS and CDR2 SASEGT come from the germline V gene. V lost 0 bases and J lost 5, with 10 bases in between. CDR3 coding DNA: TGTGCCAGCAGTGAAGCGCCAGGGGTAACCGGGGAGCTGTTTTTT. Protein sequence: CASSEAPGVTGELFF.

J is TRBJ2-1 and V is TRBV6-5, with D perhaps TRBD2 (6 bases). The CDR3 is made up of 15 amino acids. The V gene's germline CDR1 is MNHEY and CDR2 SVGAGI. V lost 8 bases and J 0 bases, leaving 14 bases between the germline ends. DNA of the CDR3: TGTGCCAGCTCCTCCCGGGGGAGCTCCTACAATGAGCAGTTCTTC. Its protein is CASSSRGSSYNEQFF.